The clone carrying this TCR beta chain was seen a few times. Its specificity is not known. Repertoires were generated with immunoSEQ multiplex PCR, while TCRdb's copy carries only in-frame clones and drops some. The sample lists some 30,000 clones; approximately 78% were seen once. The source of the sample is a study of T cells in narcolepsy. Findings and limits, study-wide: Autoreactive clonotypes reportedly recurred in blood of same and different patients, not controls. Comparing one patient's CSF and blood CD4+ clonotypes highlighted HCRT- and TRIB2-specific autoreactive clonotypes.

The source of this sequence is a human donor with narcolepsy. Source material: CD45RA- memory CD4+ T cells from PBMCs.

DNA of the CDR3: TGTGCCAGCAGTCCTTGGACAGGGGGCACTGAAGCTTTCTTT. Protein sequence: CASSPWTGGTEAFF. The rearrangement links TRBV2 to TRBJ1-1, with 10 bases identical to TRBD1. Germline CDR1 is SNHLY and CDR2 is FYNNEI. CDR3 length: 14 residues. V lost 5 bases to trimming and J lost 4 bases; unmatched junction nucleotides: 4.